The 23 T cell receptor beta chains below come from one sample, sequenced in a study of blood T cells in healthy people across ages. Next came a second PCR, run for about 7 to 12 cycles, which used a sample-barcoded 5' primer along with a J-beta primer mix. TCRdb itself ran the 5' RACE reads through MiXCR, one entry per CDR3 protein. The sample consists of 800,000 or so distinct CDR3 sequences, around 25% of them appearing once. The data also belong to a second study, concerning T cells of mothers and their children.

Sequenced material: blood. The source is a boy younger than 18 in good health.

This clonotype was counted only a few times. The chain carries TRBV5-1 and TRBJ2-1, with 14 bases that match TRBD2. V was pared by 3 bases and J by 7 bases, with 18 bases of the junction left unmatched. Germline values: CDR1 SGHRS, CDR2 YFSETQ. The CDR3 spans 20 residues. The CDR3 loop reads CASSSQKTSGGAGQKNEQFF. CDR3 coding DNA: TGCGCCAGCAGCTCCCAAAAGACTAGCGGGGGGGCCGGGCAAAAGAATGAGCAGTTCTTC.

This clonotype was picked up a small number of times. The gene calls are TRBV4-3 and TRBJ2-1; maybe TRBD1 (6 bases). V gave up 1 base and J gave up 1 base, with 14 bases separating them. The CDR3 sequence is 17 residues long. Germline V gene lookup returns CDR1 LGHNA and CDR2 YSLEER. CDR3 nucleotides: TGCGCCAGCAGCCAAGCGGTTGGGGGCTCGTCCTACAATGAGCAGTTCTTC. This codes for CASSQAVGGSSYNEQFF.

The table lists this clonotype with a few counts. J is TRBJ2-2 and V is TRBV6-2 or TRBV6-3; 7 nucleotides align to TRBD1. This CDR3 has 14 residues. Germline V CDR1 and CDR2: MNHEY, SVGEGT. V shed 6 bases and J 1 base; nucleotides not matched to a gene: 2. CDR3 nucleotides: TGTGCCAGCAGAAGACAGGGGAACACCGGGGAGCTGTTTTTT. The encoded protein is CASRRQGNTGELFF.

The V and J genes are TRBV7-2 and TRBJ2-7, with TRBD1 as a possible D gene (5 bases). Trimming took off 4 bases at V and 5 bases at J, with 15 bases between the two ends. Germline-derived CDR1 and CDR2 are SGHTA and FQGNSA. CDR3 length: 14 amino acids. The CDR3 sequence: CASSSPQGFDEQYF. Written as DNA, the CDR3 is TGTGCCAGCAGCTCCCCGCAGGGATTCGACGAGCAGTACTTC.

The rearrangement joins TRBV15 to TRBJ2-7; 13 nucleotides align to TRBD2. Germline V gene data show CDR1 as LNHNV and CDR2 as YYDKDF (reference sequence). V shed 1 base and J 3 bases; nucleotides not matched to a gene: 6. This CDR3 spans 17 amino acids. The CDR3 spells CATSRGMTSGGIYEQYF. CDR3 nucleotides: TGTGCCACCAGCAGAGGGATGACTAGCGGGGGGATCTACGAGCAGTACTTC.

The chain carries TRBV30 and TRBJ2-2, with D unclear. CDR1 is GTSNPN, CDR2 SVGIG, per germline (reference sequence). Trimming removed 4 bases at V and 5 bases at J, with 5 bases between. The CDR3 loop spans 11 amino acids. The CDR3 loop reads CAWIRTGELFF. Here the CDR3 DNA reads TGTGCCTGGATTAGGACCGGGGAGCTGTTTTTT. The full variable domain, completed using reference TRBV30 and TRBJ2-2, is SQTIHQWPATLVQPVGSPLSLECTVEGTSNPNLYWYRQAAGRGLQLLFYSVGIGQISSEVPQNLSASRPQDRQFILSSKKLLLSDSGFYLCAWIRTGELFFGEGSRLTVL.

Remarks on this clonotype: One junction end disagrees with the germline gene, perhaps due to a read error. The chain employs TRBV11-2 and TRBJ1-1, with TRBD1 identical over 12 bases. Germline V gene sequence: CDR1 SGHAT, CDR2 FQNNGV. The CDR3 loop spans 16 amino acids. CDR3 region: CASSFWDRGLNTEAFF. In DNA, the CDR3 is TGTGCCAGCAGCTTCTGGGACAGGGGGCTGAACACTGAGGCTTTCTTT.

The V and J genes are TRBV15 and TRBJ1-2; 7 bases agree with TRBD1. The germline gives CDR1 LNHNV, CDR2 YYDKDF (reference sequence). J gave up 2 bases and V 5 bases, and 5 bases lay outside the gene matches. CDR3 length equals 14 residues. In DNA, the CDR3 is TGTGCCACCAGCGGGGGACAGAACAACTATGGCTACACCTTC. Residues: CATSGGQNNYGYTF.

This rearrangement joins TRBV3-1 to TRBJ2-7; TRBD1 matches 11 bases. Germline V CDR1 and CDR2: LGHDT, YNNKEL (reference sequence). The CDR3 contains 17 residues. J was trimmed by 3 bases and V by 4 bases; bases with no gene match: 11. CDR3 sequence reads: CASSRFRGQGAFYEQYF. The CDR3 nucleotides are TGTGCCAGCAGCCGTTTCCGCGGACAGGGGGCCTTCTACGAGCAGTACTTC.

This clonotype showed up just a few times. The CDR3 nucleotides read TGCGCCAGCAGCCTCGGACAGGGCGCTTCACCCCTCCACTTT. Amino acids: CASSLGQGASPLHF. The chain recombines TRBV4-1 with TRBJ1-6; TRBD1 matches 8 bases. The germline gives CDR1 MGHRA, CDR2 YSYEKL. CDR3 length equals 14 residues. V was pared by 4 bases and J by 9 bases, with 5 bases of the junction left unmatched.

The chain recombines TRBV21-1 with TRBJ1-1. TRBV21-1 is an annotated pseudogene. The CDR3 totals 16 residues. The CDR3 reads CASSKEDHRRNTEAFF. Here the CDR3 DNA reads TGTGCCAGCAGCAAAGAGGACCACCGACGTAACACTGAAGCTTTCTTT.

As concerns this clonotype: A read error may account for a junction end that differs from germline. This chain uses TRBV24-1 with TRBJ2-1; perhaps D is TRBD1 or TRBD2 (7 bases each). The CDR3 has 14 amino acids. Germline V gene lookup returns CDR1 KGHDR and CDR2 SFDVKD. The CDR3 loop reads CATRKGGGNNEQSF. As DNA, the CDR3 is TGTGCCACCAGAAAGGGAGGGGGCAACAATGAGCAGTCCTTC.

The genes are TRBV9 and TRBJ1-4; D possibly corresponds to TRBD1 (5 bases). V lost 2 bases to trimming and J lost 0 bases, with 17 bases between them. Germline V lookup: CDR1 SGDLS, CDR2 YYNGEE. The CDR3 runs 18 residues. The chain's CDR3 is CASSVGGAGRATNEKLFF. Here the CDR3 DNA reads TGTGCCAGCAGCGTCGGGGGAGCGGGCCGTGCAACTAATGAAAAACTGTTTTTT.

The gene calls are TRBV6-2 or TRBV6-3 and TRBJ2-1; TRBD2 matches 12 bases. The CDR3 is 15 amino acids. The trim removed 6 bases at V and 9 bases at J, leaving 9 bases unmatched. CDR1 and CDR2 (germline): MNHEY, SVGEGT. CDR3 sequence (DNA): TGTGCCAGCAGCTCTCGACTAGCGGGAGTTTCTGAGCAGTTCTTC. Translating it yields CASSSRLAGVSEQFF.

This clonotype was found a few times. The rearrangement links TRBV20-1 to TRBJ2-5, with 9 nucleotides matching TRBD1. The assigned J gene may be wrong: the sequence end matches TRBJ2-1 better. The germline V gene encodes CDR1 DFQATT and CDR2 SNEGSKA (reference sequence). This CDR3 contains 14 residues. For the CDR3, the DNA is TGCAGTGCTCTGGGACAGGGAGCCTACAATGAGCAGTTCTTC. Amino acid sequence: CSALGQGAYNEQFF.

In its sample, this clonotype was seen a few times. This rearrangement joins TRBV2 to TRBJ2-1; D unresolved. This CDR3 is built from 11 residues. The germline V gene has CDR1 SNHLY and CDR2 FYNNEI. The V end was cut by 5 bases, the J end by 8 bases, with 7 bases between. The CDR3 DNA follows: TGTGCCAGCAGTATCGTCCATGAGCAGTTCTTC. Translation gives CASSIVHEQFF.

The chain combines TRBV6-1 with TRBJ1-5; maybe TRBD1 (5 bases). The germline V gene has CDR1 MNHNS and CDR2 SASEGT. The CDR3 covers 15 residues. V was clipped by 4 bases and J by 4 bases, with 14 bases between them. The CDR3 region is CASSVETGLNQPQHF. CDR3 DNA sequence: TGTGCCAGCAGTGTAGAGACGGGACTTAATCAGCCCCAGCATTTT.

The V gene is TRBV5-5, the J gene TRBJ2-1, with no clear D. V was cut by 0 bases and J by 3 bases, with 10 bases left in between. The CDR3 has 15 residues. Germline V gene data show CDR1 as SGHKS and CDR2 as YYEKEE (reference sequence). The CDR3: CASSLGRLNYNEQFF. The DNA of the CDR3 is TGTGCCAGCAGCTTGGGGAGACTCAACTACAATGAGCAGTTCTTC.

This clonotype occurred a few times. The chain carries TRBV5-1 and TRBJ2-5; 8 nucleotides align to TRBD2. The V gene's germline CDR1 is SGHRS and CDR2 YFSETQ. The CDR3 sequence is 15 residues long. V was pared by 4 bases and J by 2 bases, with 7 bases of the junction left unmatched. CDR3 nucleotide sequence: TGCGCCAGCAGCCGGGGACTAGGGTCACAAGAGACCCAGTACTTC. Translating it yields CASSRGLGSQETQYF.

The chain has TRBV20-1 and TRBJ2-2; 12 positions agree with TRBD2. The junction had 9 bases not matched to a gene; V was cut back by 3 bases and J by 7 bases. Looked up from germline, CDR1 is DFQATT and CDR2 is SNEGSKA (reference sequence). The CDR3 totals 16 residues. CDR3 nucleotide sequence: TGCAGTGCTAGGAGGGCTAGCGGGGGGGAGGTCGGGGAGCTGTTTTTT. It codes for CSARRASGGEVGELFF.

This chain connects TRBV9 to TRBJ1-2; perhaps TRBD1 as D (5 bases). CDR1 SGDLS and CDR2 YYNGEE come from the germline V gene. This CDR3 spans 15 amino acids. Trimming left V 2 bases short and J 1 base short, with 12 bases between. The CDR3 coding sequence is TGTGCCAGCAGCGTGGGGCAGATACTTAACTATGGCTACACCTTC. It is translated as CASSVGQILNYGYTF.

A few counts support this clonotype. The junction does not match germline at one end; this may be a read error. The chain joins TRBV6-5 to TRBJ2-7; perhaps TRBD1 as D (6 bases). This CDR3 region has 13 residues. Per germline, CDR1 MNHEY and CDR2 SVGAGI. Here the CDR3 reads CASSRTASHEQYF. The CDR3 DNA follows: TGTGCCAGCAGTCGGACAGCCTCCCACGAGCAGTACTTC.

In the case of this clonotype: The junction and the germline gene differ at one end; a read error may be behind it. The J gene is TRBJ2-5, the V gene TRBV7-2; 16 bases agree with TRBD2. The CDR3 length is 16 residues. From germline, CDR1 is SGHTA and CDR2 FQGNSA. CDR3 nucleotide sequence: TGTGCCAGCAGCTCCGGGACTAGCGGGAGGGGAGAGGCCCAGTACTTC. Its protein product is CASSSGTSGRGEAQYF.